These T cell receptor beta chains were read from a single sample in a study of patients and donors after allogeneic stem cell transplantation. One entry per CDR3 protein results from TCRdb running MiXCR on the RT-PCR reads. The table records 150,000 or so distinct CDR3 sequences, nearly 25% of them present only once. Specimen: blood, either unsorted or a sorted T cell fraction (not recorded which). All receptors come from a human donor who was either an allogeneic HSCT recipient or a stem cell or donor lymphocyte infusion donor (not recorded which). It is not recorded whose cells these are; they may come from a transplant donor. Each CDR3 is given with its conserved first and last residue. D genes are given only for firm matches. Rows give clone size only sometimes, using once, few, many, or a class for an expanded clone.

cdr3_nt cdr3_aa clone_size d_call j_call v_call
TGTGCCAGCAGTTTAATTCTACAGGCCACAGATACGCAGTATTTT CASSLILQATDTQYF once NA TRBJ2-3 TRBV28
TGTGCCAGCAGCGTAGTCCCGGGAGATTACGAGCAGTACTTC CASSVVPGDYEQYF NA NA TRBJ2-7 TRBV9
TGTGCCAGCAGTTTAACCCCCCAGAGCACTGAAGCTTTCTTT CASSLTPQSTEAFF many NA TRBJ1-1 TRBV12-3/TRBV12-4
TGCGCCAGCACCTTTGGCGCTACAGGGCCCAAAAACATTCAGTACTTC CASTFGATGPKNIQYF NA NA TRBJ2-4 TRBV5-1
TGTGCCAGCAGTCACAGGCGGCGGCTGAATAACTATGGCTACACCTTC CASSHRRRLNNYGYTF few NA TRBJ1-2 TRBV7-2
TGCGCCAGCAGCCAGACATTCTACGAGCAGTACTTC CASSQTFYEQYF NA NA TRBJ2-7 TRBV4-1
TGTGCCAGCAGTTGGCGAGGAACTAATGAAAAACTGTTTTTT CASSWRGTNEKLFF NA NA TRBJ1-4 TRBV12-3/TRBV12-4
TGCAGCGTTGAAGGGGGAGGGAACACTGAAGCTTTCTTT CSVEGGGNTEAFF many NA TRBJ1-1 TRBV29-1
TGTGCCAGCAGCATACGACTAGCGGGGGACACAGATACGCAGTATTTT CASSIRLAGDTDTQYF few TRBD2 TRBJ2-3 TRBV7-9
TGTGCCAGCTCACCTGCCGGGACAGGAACAACAGATACGCAGTATTTT CASSPAGTGTTDTQYF few TRBD1 TRBJ2-3 TRBV18
TGTGCCAGCAGTCGAGCGAGCTGGGCCGGGGAGCTGTTTTTT CASSRASWAGELFF NA NA TRBJ2-2 TRBV12-3/TRBV12-4
TGCGCCAGCAGACTGGGAGCTAACTATGGCTACACCTTC CASRLGANYGYTF NA NA TRBJ1-2 TRBV5-1
TGTGCCAGCAGCTTAATAGGGGGGGACACTGAAGCTTTCTTT CASSLIGGDTEAFF NA NA TRBJ1-1 TRBV7-3
TGTGCCAGCAGCGAACAGGGCTTTTATGGCTACACCTTC CASSEQGFYGYTF NA NA TRBJ1-2 TRBV7-9
TGTGCCAGCAGCACCCTGGGGAACGAGCAGTACTTC CASSTLGNEQYF NA NA TRBJ2-7 TRBV5-5
TGCGCCAGCAGTAATCCCCAGGGGACAGATACGCAGTATTTT CASSNPQGTDTQYF NA NA TRBJ2-3 TRBV5-1
TGTGCCAGCAGTTTAAAAGCCGGGGAGCTGTTTTTT CASSLKAGELFF NA NA TRBJ2-2 TRBV12-3/TRBV12-4
TGCGCCAGCAGCCAAGGGACAGGGCCTACCTACGAGCAGTACTTC CASSQGTGPTYEQYF NA TRBD1 TRBJ2-7 TRBV4-1
TGTGCCAGCAAGGAAGGGGGTAAATGCAATCAGCCCCAGCATTTT CASKEGGKCNQPQHF NA NA TRBJ1-5 TRBV21-1
TGTGCCAGCAGTGAAGATCTAGGCCAAGAGACCCAGTACTTC CASSEDLGQETQYF NA NA TRBJ2-5 TRBV25-1
TGTGCCAGCAGTTCACTACAGGGACAGGGCAATCAGCCCCAGCATTTT CASSSLQGQGNQPQHF NA TRBD1 TRBJ1-5 TRBV28
TGTGCCAGCAGTTGGGACGGAATCCAAGAGACCCAGTACTTC CASSWDGIQETQYF NA NA TRBJ2-5 TRBV6-5
TGCGCCAGCAGCTTGGGGACACTCTGGGGGAACACTGAAGCTTTCTTT CASSLGTLWGNTEAFF NA NA TRBJ1-1 TRBV5-1
TGCGCCAGCAGCGCGCACAGGAGTAGCACAGATACGCAGTATTTT CASSAHRSSTDTQYF NA NA TRBJ2-3 TRBV5-1
TGTGCCATCAGTGAGATGGGCGGGACAGGAGCCGAAAAACTGTTTTTT CAISEMGGTGAEKLFF NA TRBD1 TRBJ1-4 TRBV10-3
TGTGCCAGCTGGAGGGGGGGTAGCACTGAAGCTTTCTTT CASWRGGSTEAFF NA NA TRBJ1-1 TRBV12-3/TRBV12-4
TGTGCCAGCAGCGTAGGGAGTGGGGGAGATTCACCCCTCCACTTT CASSVGSGGDSPLHF few NA TRBJ1-6 TRBV9
TGTGCCAGCAGCCCTGGACAGACGAATCAGCCCCAGCATTTT CASSPGQTNQPQHF many NA TRBJ1-5 TRBV9
TGCAGCGTGGCGGAGTGGGGGATGACTAATCAGCCCCAGCATTTT CSVAEWGMTNQPQHF many NA TRBJ1-5 TRBV29-1
TGTGCCAGCAGCGTAGTGGCTAGAGCCGGGGAGCTGTTTTTT CASSVVARAGELFF few NA TRBJ2-2 TRBV9
TGCAGTGCTAGAGATTCCGGGGCCGGGCAGTACTTC CSARDSGAGQYF few NA TRBJ2-7 TRBV20-1
TGCAGTTGGGGGCCCGTCCACAATGAGCAGTTCTTC CSWGPVHNEQFF few NA TRBJ2-1 TRBV29-1
TGTGCCAGCAGTGTTAGCGGGAGGGCCGTATTCTACGAGCAGTACTTC CASSVSGRAVFYEQYF NA TRBD2 TRBJ2-7 TRBV28
TGTGCCAGCAGTGAACTCACAGGGGGATTGGACACTGAAGCTTTCTTT CASSELTGGLDTEAFF few TRBD1 TRBJ1-1 TRBV25-1
TGTGCCAGCAGGATACAGCGCTCTGGAAACACCATATATTTT CASRIQRSGNTIYF few NA TRBJ1-3 TRBV12-3/TRBV12-4
TGCGCCAGCAGCTTGCTTCAGGGATACGAGCAGTACTTC CASSLLQGYEQYF few NA TRBJ2-7 TRBV5-1
TGCAGCGTTGTGGAGGGAAAAGCCAAAAACATTCAGTACTTC CSVVEGKAKNIQYF NA NA TRBJ2-4 TRBV29-1